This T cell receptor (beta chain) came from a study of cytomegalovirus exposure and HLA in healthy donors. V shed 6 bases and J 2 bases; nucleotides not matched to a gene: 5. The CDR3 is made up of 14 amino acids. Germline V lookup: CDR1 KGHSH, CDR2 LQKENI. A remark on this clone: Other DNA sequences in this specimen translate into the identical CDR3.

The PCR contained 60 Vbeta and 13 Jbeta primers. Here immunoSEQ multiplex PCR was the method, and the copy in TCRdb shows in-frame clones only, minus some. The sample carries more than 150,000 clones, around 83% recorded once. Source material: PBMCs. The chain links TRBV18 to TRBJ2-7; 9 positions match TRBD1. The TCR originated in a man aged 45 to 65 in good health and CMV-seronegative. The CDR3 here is CASSPGQGPYEQYF. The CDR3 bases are TGTGCCAGCTCGCCCGGACAGGGGCCCTACGAGCAGTACTTC. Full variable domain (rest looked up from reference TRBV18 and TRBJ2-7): NAGVMQNPRHLVRRRGQEARLRCSPMKGHSHVYWYRQLPEEGLKFMVYLQKENIIDESGMPKERFSAEFPKEGPSILRIQQVVRGDSAAYFCASSPGQGPYEQYFGPGTRLTVT.